The rows below give T cell receptor beta chains drawn from one sample of a study of cytomegalovirus exposure and HLA in healthy donors. Clones were sequenced by immunoSEQ multiplex PCR, and TCRdb holds only the in-frame ones, with some missing. The repertoire has about 160,000 clones, around 90% of them found once; the top ten carry about 0.93%. The sample comprised PBMCs. The receptors derive from a woman under 40 in good health and CMV-seronegative. The CDR3 runs from the conserved cysteine through the conserved F or W. D genes are given only for firm matches. Some rows mark clone size as missing; the rest say once, few, many or name a class of expanded clone.

>TRBV4-3|NA|NA|TRBJ2-1
CASSHTQGRWDNEQFF
TGCGCCAGCAGCCACACTCAGGGTAGGTGGGACAATGAGCAGTTCTTC
>TRBV27|TRBD2|NA|TRBJ2-3
CASSPGSGRARDTQYF
TGTGCCAGCAGTCCCGGGAGCGGGAGGGCCAGGGATACGCAGTATTTT
>TRBV5-4|NA|NA|TRBJ2-5
CASSFVSEETQYF
TGTGCCAGCAGCTTTGTCAGCGAAGAGACCCAGTACTTC
>TRBV5-6|NA|NA|TRBJ1-1
CASSLAPTGHNTEAFF
TGTGCCAGCAGCTTGGCCCCCACCGGACATAACACTGAAGCTTTCTTT
>TRBV5-1|TRBD2|NA|TRBJ2-7
CASSYDSGGTPYEQYF
TGCGCCAGCAGCTATGATAGCGGGGGAACACCTTACGAGCAGTACTTC
>TRBV2|NA|NA|TRBJ2-2
CASVIAENTGELFF
TGTGCCAGCGTGATAGCGGAGAACACCGGGGAGCTGTTTTTT
>TRBV4-1|NA|NA|TRBJ1-5
CASSHRGEQPQHF
TGCGCCAGCAGCCACCGGGGAGAACAGCCCCAGCATTTT
>TRBV7-2|TRBD2|NA|TRBJ2-7
CASSSWGEGSYEQYF
TGTGCCAGCAGCTCCTGGGGGGAGGGGTCCTACGAGCAGTACTTC
>TRBV10-3|NA|once|TRBJ1-4
CAISEKQGLVTNEKLFF
TGTGCCATCAGTGAGAAGCAGGGTTTGGTAACTAATGAAAAACTGTTTTTT
>TRBV19|TRBD2|NA|TRBJ2-7
CASSRKVPGLGGSEQYF
TGTGCCAGTAGTAGAAAGGTTCCGGGACTAGGAGGGTCCGAGCAGTACTTC
>TRBV6-1|TRBD2|NA|TRBJ2-1
CASSREADPYNEQFF
TGTGCCAGCTCGCGGGAGGCCGATCCCTACAATGAGCAGTTCTTC
>TRBV6-5|NA|few|TRBJ1-6
CASRHPVGGNSPLHF
TGTGCCAGCAGACACCCGGTGGGGGGTAATTCACCCCTCCACTTT
>TRBV28|NA|once|TRBJ2-7
CASSSVQGRHEQYF
TGTGCCAGCAGTTCTGTACAGGGTCGCCACGAGCAGTACTTC
>TRBV19|TRBD2|NA|TRBJ2-1
CASTRPLAGGLNEQFF
TGTGCCAGTACCCGACCTCTAGCGGGAGGGCTCAATGAGCAGTTCTTC
>TRBV11-2|NA|NA|TRBJ1-4
CASSLALDSNEKLFF
TGTGCCAGCAGCTTAGCCCTGGACAGTAATGAAAAACTGTTTTTT
>TRBV19|TRBD1|NA|TRBJ1-2
CASTQGLGGYTF
TGTGCCAGTACACAGGGGCTTGGTGGCTACACCTTC
>TRBV4-1|TRBD2|NA|TRBJ2-7
CASSQPPTSGRAGGEQYF
TGCGCCAGCAGCCAACCCCCGACTAGCGGGAGGGCCGGGGGAGAGCAGTACTTC
>TRBV27|NA|NA|TRBJ2-7
CASSLLGVSYEQYF
TGTGCCAGCAGTTTACTCGGGGTTTCCTACGAGCAGTACTTC
>TRBV4-2|TRBD2|NA|TRBJ2-3
CASSDSAGDTDTQYF
TGTGCCAGCAGCGACTCAGCGGGAGACACAGATACGCAGTATTTT
>TRBV9|NA|NA|TRBJ2-2
CASSVQDTGELFF
TGTGCCAGCAGCGTCCAGGACACCGGGGAGCTGTTTTTT
>TRBV4-2|TRBD2|NA|TRBJ2-5
CASSQAGGPETQYF
TGTGCCAGCAGCCAAGCGGGAGGGCCCGAGACCCAGTACTTC
>TRBV30|NA|few|TRBJ1-1
CAWRIGGTEAFF
TGTGCCTGGAGGATTGGAGGTACTGAAGCTTTCTTT
>TRBV11-2|NA|NA|TRBJ1-2
CASSLTGETGGYTF
TGTGCCAGCAGCTTAACCGGGGAGACTGGTGGCTACACCTTC
>TRBV7-9|NA|NA|TRBJ2-7
CASSPLVGQYF
TGTGCCAGCAGCCCCCTGGTCGGGCAGTACTTC
>TRBV7-2|TRBD1|NA|TRBJ1-3
CASSLGGTGRGSGNTIYF
TGTGCCAGCAGCTTAGGGGGGACAGGCCGAGGCTCTGGAAACACCATATATTTT
>TRBV27|TRBD2|NA|TRBJ2-7
CASSRPSGSYEQYF
TGTGCCAGCAGCCGACCTAGCGGATCCTACGAGCAGTACTTC
>TRBV6-1|TRBD2|few|TRBJ2-3
CASSETSGGARDTQYF
TGTGCCAGCAGTGAAACTAGCGGGGGGGCAAGAGATACGCAGTATTTT
>TRBV7-9|NA|once|TRBJ2-7
CASSHPGLFREQYF
TGTGCCAGCAGCCACCCGGGACTTTTTCGGGAGCAGTACTTC
>TRBV7-3|TRBD2|once|TRBJ2-1
CASSFLAGVANEQFF
TGTGCCAGCAGCTTCCTAGCGGGAGTGGCGAATGAGCAGTTCTTC
>TRBV25-1|TRBD2|NA|TRBJ2-1
CATGSGGAWNEQFF
TGTGCCACTGGAAGCGGGGGGGCGTGGAATGAGCAGTTCTTC
>TRBV6-5|NA|NA|TRBJ1-5
CASRPRRGAIQPQHF
TGTGCCAGCAGGCCAAGGCGGGGGGCAATTCAGCCCCAGCATTTT
>TRBV19|TRBD2|NA|TRBJ2-6
CASSIVYGRATGANVLTF
TGTGCCAGTAGTATAGTATACGGGAGGGCAACTGGGGCCAACGTCCTGACTTTC
>TRBV7-2|NA|NA|TRBJ1-1
CASSNAGPNTEAFF
TGTGCCAGCAGCAACGCTGGCCCGAACACTGAAGCTTTCTTT
>TRBV28|TRBD1|NA|TRBJ2-6
CATHLSDRLSSGANVLTF
TGTGCCACCCACCTATCGGACAGGCTCAGCTCTGGGGCCAACGTCCTGACTTTC
>TRBV4-3|NA|NA|TRBJ1-1
CASSQGGGRGTEAFF
TGCGCCAGCAGCCAAGGGGGCGGCAGGGGCACTGAAGCTTTCTTT
>TRBV11-2|TRBD2|NA|TRBJ2-3
CASRLLAGEWIDTQYF
TGTGCCAGCAGATTGCTAGCGGGAGAGTGGATAGATACGCAGTATTTT
>TRBV27|TRBD1|NA|TRBJ2-7
CASSSTDRGLRIPNLGEAYEQYF
TGTGCCAGCAGTTCCACGGACAGGGGGCTGAGGATACCGAATCTGGGGGAAGCCTACGAGCAGTACTTC